This TCR beta chain is drawn from a study of cytomegalovirus exposure and HLA in healthy donors. 13 Jbeta primers and 60 Vbeta primers were used for the PCR. Clones were read by immunoSEQ multiplex PCR, and TCRdb kept only the in-frame ones, dropping some. The sample has fewer than 90,000 clones; around 77% are singletons. What was sequenced was PBMCs. This sequence was found in a man younger than 45 in good health and CMV-seronegative.

As DNA, the CDR3 is TGTGCCAGCAGTAAGGGGAACCAAGAGACCCAGTACTTC. This translates into CASSKGNQETQYF. This rearrangement joins TRBV7-8 to TRBJ2-5; D is possibly TRBD1 (5 bases). Germline CDR1 is SGHVS and CDR2 is FQNEAQ. This CDR3 comprises 13 residues. The V gene lost 6 bases and the J gene lost 0 bases, with 8 bases spanning the gap.